This is a list of T cell receptor beta chains from one sample in a study of radiotherapy plus CTLA-4 blockade in lung cancer. Sequencing was performed with immunoSEQ multiplex PCR; in TCRdb, only in-frame clones are kept and a portion is missing. The table has some 50,000 clones, more than 60% seen once; the top ten hold 3.2%. The specimen was peripheral blood, collected from a patient treated with radiotherapy plus ipilimumab. The receptor source for this set is a human donor with non-small cell lung cancer who had a partial response to radiotherapy plus ipilimumab. Each CDR3 is given with its conserved first and last residue. Fields, in order: J gene, V gene, clone size, D gene, CDR3 DNA, CDR3 protein. A D gene is named only where the DNA matches it firmly. A clone size is listed for some rows: how often the clone was seen (once, few, many), or a class if it is expanded.

TRBJ1-2,TRBV4-3,NA,TRBD1,TGCGCCAGCAGCCCAGACAGGGGGAACTATGGCTACACCTTC,CASSPDRGNYGYTF
TRBJ1-1,TRBV5-6,NA,TRBD1,TGTGCCAGCACCTTCTCTGGTAGGGGGCGCGGGAACACTGAAGCTTTCTTT,CASTFSGRGRGNTEAFF
TRBJ2-7,TRBV10-1,few,TRBD1,TGCGCCAGCAGTGAGTCGAGGGACAGGGGCAGGGACGAGCAGTACTTC,CASSESRDRGRDEQYF
TRBJ1-2,TRBV5-4,NA,TRBD1,TGTGCCAGCAGCCCGCCCACAGGGGGCGTCTATGGCTACACCTTC,CASSPPTGGVYGYTF
TRBJ2-2,TRBV19,NA,NA,TGTGCCAGTAGTATAGATCTCTCAGGGGTTGCCACCGGGGAGCTGTTTTTT,CASSIDLSGVATGELFF
TRBJ1-1,TRBV4-1,NA,TRBD1,TGCGCCAGCAGCCAAGATTGGGACAGCTCGAACACTGAAGCTTTCTTT,CASSQDWDSSNTEAFF
TRBJ1-2,TRBV2,NA,NA,TGTGCCAGCAGTGGACATGGACAACGTGGCTACACCTTC,CASSGHGQRGYTF
TRBJ2-5,TRBV7-3,NA,TRBD2,TGTGCCAGCAGCCCGGGACTAGCGGAAGAGACCCAGTACTTC,CASSPGLAEETQYF
TRBJ2-1,TRBV7-6,NA,TRBD2,TGTGCCAGCAGTCGGACTAGCGGGGGCCCAAACTACAATGAGCAGTTCTTC,CASSRTSGGPNYNEQFF
TRBJ2-3,TRBV11-3,NA,TRBD1,TGTGCCAGCAGCTTGGACAGGGGTTCCGATACGCAGTATTTT,CASSLDRGSDTQYF
TRBJ1-5,TRBV6-6,NA,NA,TGTGCCAGCAGTGAGGGCGGGAGCAATCAGCCCCAGCATTTT,CASSEGGSNQPQHF
TRBJ1-4,TRBV18,NA,TRBD1,TGTGCCAGCTCACCCCGACAGGGAGCCCCTGAAAAACTGTTTTTT,CASSPRQGAPEKLFF
TRBJ2-1,TRBV7-8,NA,NA,TGTGCCAGCAGCTTGCGGTTGGACATTTACAATGAGCAGTTCTTC,CASSLRLDIYNEQFF
TRBJ1-1,TRBV9,NA,TRBD1,TGTGCCAGCAGCGTAGCTACGGGCCCCCGACAGGGGTGGAACACTGAAGCTTTCTTT,CASSVATGPRQGWNTEAFF
TRBJ1-2,TRBV5-4,NA,TRBD1,TGTGCCAGCAGCTCGGACAGGGTGGGTGGCTACACCTTC,CASSSDRVGGYTF
TRBJ2-3,TRBV9,NA,TRBD2,TGTGCCAGCAGCTTCTCTAGCGGGGGAGCCACAGATACGCAGTATTTT,CASSFSSGGATDTQYF
TRBJ1-6,TRBV2,NA,TRBD1,TGTGCCAGCAGAAACAGGGGTGGCTCACCCCTCCACTTT,CASRNRGGSPLHF
TRBJ1-3,TRBV4-1,NA,NA,TGCGCCAGCAGCCAAGAGGGGACCAGGGGCTCTGGAAACACCATATATTTT,CASSQEGTRGSGNTIYF
TRBJ2-1,TRBV5-6,NA,NA,TGTGCCAGCAGCTTGGACACTAGCTCCTACAATGAGCAGTTCTTC,CASSLDTSSYNEQFF
TRBJ2-2,TRBV6-1,NA,TRBD1,TGTGCCAGCAGTGATTGGACAGGGAAGGACACCGGGGAGCTGTTTTTT,CASSDWTGKDTGELFF
TRBJ2-3,TRBV27,NA,TRBD2,TGTGCCAGCAGTTCCCCGACTAGCGGGGGGTTAACAGATACGCAGTATTTT,CASSSPTSGGLTDTQYF
TRBJ2-1,TRBV7-3,NA,NA,TGTGCCAGCAGCTTAAGCAGTCCGGGCAATGAGCAGTTCTTC,CASSLSSPGNEQFF
TRBJ2-6,TRBV7-9,NA,NA,TGTGCCAGCAGCCGTACAGGCGCTACCTCTGGGGCCAACGTCCTGACTTTC,CASSRTGATSGANVLTF
TRBJ2-2,TRBV7-2,NA,NA,TGTGCCAGCAGCTTAGTAGTCCACCGGGAGCTGTTTTTT,CASSLVVHRELFF
TRBJ2-2,TRBV5-1,few,TRBD1,TGCGCCAGCAGCTTGGCGGGACAGGTGAACACCGGGGAGCTGTTTTTT,CASSLAGQVNTGELFF
TRBJ1-1,TRBV2,NA,TRBD1,TGTGCCAGCAGTGTTACTTACGGACAGGGGGCAAGCACTGAAGCTTTCTTT,CASSVTYGQGASTEAFF
TRBJ2-3,TRBV25-1,NA,NA,TGTGCCAGCAGTGAACATCGTAGCGGCACAGATACGCAGTATTTT,CASSEHRSGTDTQYF
TRBJ1-2,TRBV28,NA,NA,TGCGCAATTCGGGAGGGTGGCTACACCTTC,CAIREGGYTF